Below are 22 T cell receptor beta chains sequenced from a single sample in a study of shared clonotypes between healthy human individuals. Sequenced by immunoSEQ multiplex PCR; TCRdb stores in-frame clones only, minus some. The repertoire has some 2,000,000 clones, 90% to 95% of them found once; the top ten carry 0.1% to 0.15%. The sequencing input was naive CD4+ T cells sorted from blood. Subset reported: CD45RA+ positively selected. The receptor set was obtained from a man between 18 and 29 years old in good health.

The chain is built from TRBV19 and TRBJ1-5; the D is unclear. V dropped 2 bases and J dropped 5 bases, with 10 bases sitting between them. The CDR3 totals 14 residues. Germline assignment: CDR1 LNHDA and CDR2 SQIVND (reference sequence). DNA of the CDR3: TGTGCCAGTAGTATATCGTCCCGGGATCAGCCCCAGCATTTT. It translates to CASSISSRDQPQHF. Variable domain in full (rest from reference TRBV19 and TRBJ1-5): DGGITQSPKYLFRKEGQNVTLSCEQNLNHDAMYWYRQDPGQGLRLIYYSQIVNDFQKGDIAEGYSVSREKKESFPLTVTSAQKNPTAFYLCASSISSRDQPQHFGDGTRLSIL.

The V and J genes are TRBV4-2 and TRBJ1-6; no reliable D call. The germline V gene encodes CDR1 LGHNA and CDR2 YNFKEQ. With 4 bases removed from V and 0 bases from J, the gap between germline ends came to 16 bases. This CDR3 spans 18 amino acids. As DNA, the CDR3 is TGTGCCAGCAGCCTTTTAACGACCGTGAGCTCCTATAATTCACCCCTCCACTTT. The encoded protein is CASSLLTTVSSYNSPLHF.

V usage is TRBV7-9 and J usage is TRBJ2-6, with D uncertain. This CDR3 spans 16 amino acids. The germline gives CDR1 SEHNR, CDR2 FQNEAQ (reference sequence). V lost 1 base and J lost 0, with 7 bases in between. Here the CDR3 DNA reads TGTGCCAGCAGCTTAGGGCAGAGCTCTGGGGCCAACGTCCTGACTTTC. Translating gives CASSLGQSSGANVLTF.

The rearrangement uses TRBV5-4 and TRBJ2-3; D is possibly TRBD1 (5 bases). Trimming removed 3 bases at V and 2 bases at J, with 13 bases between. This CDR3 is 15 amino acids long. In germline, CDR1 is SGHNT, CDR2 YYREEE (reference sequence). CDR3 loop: CASSYGHGYTDTQYF. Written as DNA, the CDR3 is TGTGCCAGCAGCTACGGACACGGCTACACAGATACGCAGTATTTT.

CDR3 residues: CASSVGLAGVTQYF. The CDR3 DNA sequence: TGTGCCAGCAGCGTGGGACTAGCGGGAGTTACCCAGTACTTC. This rearrangement joins TRBV2 to TRBJ2-5, with 14 bases fitting TRBD2. V lost 6 bases and J lost 8; bases outside the gene matches: 5. The V gene's germline CDR1 is SNHLY and CDR2 FYNNEI. The CDR3 length is 14 residues.

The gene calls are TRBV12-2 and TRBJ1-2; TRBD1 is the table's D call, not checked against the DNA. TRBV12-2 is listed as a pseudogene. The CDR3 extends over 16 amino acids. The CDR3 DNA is TGTGCAAGTCGCTTTGCTAGACAGGGCCGGAACTATGGCTACACCTTC. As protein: CASRFARQGRNYGYTF.

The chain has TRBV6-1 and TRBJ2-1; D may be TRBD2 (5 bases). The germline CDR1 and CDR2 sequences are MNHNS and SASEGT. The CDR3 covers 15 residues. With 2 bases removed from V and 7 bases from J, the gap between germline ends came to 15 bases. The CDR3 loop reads CASSEQDRTGNEQFF. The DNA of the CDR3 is TGTGCCAGCAGTGAACAGGACCGAACGGGGAATGAGCAGTTCTTC.

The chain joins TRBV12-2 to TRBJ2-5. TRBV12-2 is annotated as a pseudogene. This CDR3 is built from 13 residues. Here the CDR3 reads CASRLRSPRTQYF. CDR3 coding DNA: TGTGCAAGTCGCTTAAGGTCCCCCCGGACCCAGTACTTC.

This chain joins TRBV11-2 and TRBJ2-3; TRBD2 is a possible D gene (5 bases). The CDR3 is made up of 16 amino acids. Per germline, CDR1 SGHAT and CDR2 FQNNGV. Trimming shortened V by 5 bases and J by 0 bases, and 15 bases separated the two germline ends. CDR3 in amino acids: CASSRLGGLSTDTQYF. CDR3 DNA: TGTGCCAGCAGCCGCTTGGGCGGACTTAGCACAGATACGCAGTATTTT. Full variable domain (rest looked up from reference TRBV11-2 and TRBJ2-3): EAGVAQSPRYKIIEKRQSVAFWCNPISGHATLYWYQQILGQGPKLLIQFQNNGVVDDSQLPKDRFSAERLKGVDSTLKIQPAKLEDSAVYLCASSRLGGLSTDTQYFGPGTRLTVL.

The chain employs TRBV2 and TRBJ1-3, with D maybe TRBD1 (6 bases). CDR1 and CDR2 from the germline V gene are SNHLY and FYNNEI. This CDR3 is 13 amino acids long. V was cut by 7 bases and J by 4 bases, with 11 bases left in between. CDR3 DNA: TGTGCCAGCATCAGGGGTTCCGGAAACACCATATATTTT. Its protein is CASIRGSGNTIYF.

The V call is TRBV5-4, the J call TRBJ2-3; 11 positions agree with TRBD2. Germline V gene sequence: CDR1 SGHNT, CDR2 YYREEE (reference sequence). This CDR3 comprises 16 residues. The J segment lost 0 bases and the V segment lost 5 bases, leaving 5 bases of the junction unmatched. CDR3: CASSPGLAASTDTQYF. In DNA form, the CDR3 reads TGTGCCAGCAGTCCGGGACTAGCGGCTAGCACAGATACGCAGTATTTT.

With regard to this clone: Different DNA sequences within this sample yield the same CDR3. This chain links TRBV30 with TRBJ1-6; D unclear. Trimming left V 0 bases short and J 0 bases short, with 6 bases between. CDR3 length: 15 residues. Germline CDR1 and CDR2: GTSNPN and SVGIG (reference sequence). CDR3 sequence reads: CAWSVQSSYNSPLHF. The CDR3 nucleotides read TGTGCCTGGAGTGTACAGAGCTCCTATAATTCACCCCTCCACTTT.

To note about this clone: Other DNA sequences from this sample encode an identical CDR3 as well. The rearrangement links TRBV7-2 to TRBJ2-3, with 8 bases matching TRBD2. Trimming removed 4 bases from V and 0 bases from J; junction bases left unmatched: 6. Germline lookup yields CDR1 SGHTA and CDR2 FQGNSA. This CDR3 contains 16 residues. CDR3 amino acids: CASSSLAGLSTDTQYF. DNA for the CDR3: TGTGCCAGCAGCTCCTTAGCGGGACTTAGCACAGATACGCAGTATTTT.

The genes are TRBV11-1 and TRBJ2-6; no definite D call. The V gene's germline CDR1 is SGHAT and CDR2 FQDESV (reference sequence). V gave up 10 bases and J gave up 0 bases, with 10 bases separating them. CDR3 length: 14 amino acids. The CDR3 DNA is TGTGCCACCCTCGCGCTCTCTGGGGCCAACGTCCTGACTTTC. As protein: CATLALSGANVLTF.

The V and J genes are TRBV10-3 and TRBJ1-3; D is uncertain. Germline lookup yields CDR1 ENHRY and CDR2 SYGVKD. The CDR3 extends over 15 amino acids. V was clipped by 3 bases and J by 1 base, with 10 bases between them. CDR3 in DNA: TGTGCCATCAGTGAAGCCTCAGGTTCTGGAAACACCATATATTTT. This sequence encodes CAISEASGSGNTIYF.

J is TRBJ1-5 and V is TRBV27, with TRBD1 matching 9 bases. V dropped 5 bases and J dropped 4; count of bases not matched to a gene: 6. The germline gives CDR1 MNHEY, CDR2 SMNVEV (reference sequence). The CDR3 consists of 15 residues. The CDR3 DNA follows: TGTGCCAGCAGTACCGGACAGGGGAGGAATCAGCCCCAGCATTTT. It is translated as CASSTGQGRNQPQHF.

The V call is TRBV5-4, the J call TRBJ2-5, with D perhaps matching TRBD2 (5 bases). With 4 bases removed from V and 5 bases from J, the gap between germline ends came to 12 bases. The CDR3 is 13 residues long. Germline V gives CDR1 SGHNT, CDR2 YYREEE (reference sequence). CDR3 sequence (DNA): TGTGCCAGCAGCCTGTCAGCGGTGGAGACCCAGTACTTC. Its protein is CASSLSAVETQYF. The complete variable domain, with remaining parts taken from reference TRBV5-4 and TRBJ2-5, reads ETGVTQSPTHLIKTRGQQVTLRCSSQSGHNTVSWYQQALGQGPQFIFQYYREEENGRGNFPPRFSGLQFPNYSSELNVNALELDDSALYLCASSLSAVETQYFGPGTRLLVL.

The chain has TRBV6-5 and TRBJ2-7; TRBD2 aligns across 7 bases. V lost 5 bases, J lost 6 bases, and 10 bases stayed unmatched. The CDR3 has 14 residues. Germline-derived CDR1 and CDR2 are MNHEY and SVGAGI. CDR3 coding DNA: TGTGCCAGCAGTCCTAGCGGAGGGGTCGGCGAGCAGTACTTC. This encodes CASSPSGGVGEQYF.

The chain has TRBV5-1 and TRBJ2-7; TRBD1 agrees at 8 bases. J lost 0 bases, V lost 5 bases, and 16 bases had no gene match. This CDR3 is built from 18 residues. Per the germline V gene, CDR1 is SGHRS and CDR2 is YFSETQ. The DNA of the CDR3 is TGCGCCAGCAGGGTTGGGTCAGTCGGGACAGGCAGCTCCTACGAGCAGTACTTC. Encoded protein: CASRVGSVGTGSSYEQYF.

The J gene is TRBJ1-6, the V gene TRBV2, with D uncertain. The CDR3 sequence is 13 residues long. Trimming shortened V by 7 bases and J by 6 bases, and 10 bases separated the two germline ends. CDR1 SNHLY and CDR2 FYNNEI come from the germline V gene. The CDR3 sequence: CASNGRLNSPLHF. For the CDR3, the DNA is TGTGCCAGCAATGGGCGACTTAATTCACCCCTCCACTTT.

The CDR3 sequence is CASSYWGQGYEQYF. The DNA of the CDR3 is TGTGCCAGCAGTTACTGGGGCCAGGGCTACGAGCAGTACTTC. The chain carries TRBV6-6 and TRBJ2-7; the D gene is possibly TRBD1 (5 bases). Trimming stripped 1 base from V and 3 bases from J, with 10 bases between. CDR3 size: 14 residues. The germline gives CDR1 MNHNY, CDR2 SVGAGI (reference sequence).

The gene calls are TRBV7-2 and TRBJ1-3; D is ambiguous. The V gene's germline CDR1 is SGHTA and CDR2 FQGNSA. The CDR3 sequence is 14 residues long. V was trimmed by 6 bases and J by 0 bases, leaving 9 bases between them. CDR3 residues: CASRASSSGNTIYF. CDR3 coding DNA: TGTGCCAGCAGGGCATCTAGCTCTGGAAACACCATATATTTT.